The 15 T cell receptor beta chains below were found in one sample sequenced in a study of T-cell reconstitution after alpha-beta-depleted transplantation in children. TCRbeta library preparation incorporated unique molecular identifiers. MiXCR was run by TCRdb on the PCR reads, yielding one entry per CDR3 protein. The data show 350,000 to 400,000 distinct CDR3 sequences, about 20% seen once. The material was PBMCs from the stem cell graft donor, obtained from the stem cell graft. The receptors come from a human donor who donated a stem cell graft to a child with acute myeloid leukemia.

This clonotype showed up many times. The chain employs TRBV28 and TRBJ2-3, with 12 bases aligning to TRBD2. The V and J ends lost 6 bases and 4 bases, in that order; junction bases with no gene match: 8. Germline loops: CDR1 MDHEN, CDR2 SYDVKM. The CDR3 consists of 16 residues. The CDR3 reads CASRMTSGRKPDTQYF. CDR3 DNA: TGTGCCAGCAGAATGACTAGCGGGAGAAAGCCAGATACGCAGTATTTT.

The chain links TRBV7-3 to TRBJ2-1; TRBD1 agrees at 9 bases. This CDR3 is built from 15 residues. The V and J ends lost 5 bases and 4 bases, in that order; junction bases with no gene match: 6. CDR1 and CDR2 from the germline V gene are SGHTA and FQGTGA. In DNA, the CDR3 is TGTGCCAGCAGCCCCGGGACAGGGAAGTACAATGAGCAGTTCTTC. This sequence encodes CASSPGTGKYNEQFF.

This clonotype occurred a few times. The gene calls are TRBV5-1 and TRBJ2-7, with D tentatively TRBD1 or TRBD2 (6 bases each). Germline V lookup: CDR1 SGHRS, CDR2 YFSETQ. The CDR3 extends over 15 amino acids. V lost 2 bases to trimming and J lost 0 bases, with 12 bases between them. DNA for the CDR3: TGCGCCAGCAGCTTTAACGGGGGCGACTCCTACGAGCAGTACTTC. Residues: CASSFNGGDSYEQYF.

CDR3 in amino acids: CASSPGLGLDNEQFF. CDR3 DNA sequence: TGTGCCAGCAGCCCGGGACTAGGGTTGGACAATGAGCAGTTCTTC. This sequence joins TRBV12-3 or TRBV12-4 and TRBJ2-1, with TRBD2 matching over 8 bases. This CDR3 spans 15 amino acids. The J segment lost 5 bases and the V segment lost 6 bases, leaving 9 bases of the junction unmatched.

There are many counts of this clonotype. For the CDR3, the DNA is TGCAGTGCTGAGGCTCCGGGGGAAGGCACTGAAGCTTTCTTT. It is translated as CSAEAPGEGTEAFF. The chain combines TRBV20-1 with TRBJ1-1, with D perhaps matching TRBD1 (5 bases). The V gene lost 5 bases and the J gene lost 4 bases, with 17 bases spanning the gap. The CDR3 contains 14 residues. Germline assignment: CDR1 DFQATT and CDR2 SNEGSKA (reference sequence).

The J gene is TRBJ2-5, the V gene TRBV12-3 or TRBV12-4; D is perhaps TRBD1 (6 bases). This CDR3 spans 16 amino acids. V gave up 3 bases and J gave up 2 bases, with 16 bases separating them. The CDR3 nucleotides are TGTGCCAGCAGTTTTTCACGAGGGGGAGTTCAAGAGACCCAGTACTTC. This codes for CASSFSRGGVQETQYF.

This clonotype was observed a few times. This rearrangement joins TRBV27 to TRBJ2-7; D is undetermined. CDR3 length: 13 amino acids. CDR1 and CDR2 (germline): MNHEY, SMNVEV (reference sequence). The ends were cut back, 7 bases at V and 5 bases at J, with 15 bases in the middle. CDR3 region: CASTIQSVHEQYF. In DNA form, the CDR3 reads TGTGCCAGCACCATACAGAGCGTCCACGAGCAGTACTTC.

This clonotype was seen at least ten times. The V call is TRBV20-1, the J call TRBJ2-5, with 8 bases identical to TRBD1. The CDR3 runs to 13 residues. The germline gives CDR1 DFQATT, CDR2 SNEGSKA (reference sequence). V lost 6 bases to trimming and J lost 4 bases; unmatched junction nucleotides: 7. CDR3 nucleotides: TGCAGTGCGCCTCAGGGGGCAGGAGAGACCCAGTACTTC. Protein: CSAPQGAGETQYF.

This clonotype was picked up a small number of times. The V call is TRBV28, the J call TRBJ1-5; TRBD1 agrees at 9 bases. Germline trimming cut 3 bases from V and 3 bases from J; bases unmatched to any gene: 3. The V gene's germline CDR1 is MDHEN and CDR2 SYDVKM. This CDR3 has 15 residues. The DNA for the CDR3 is TGTGCCAGCAGTTTGGGACAGGGACCCAATCAGCCCCAGCATTTT. Its translation: CASSLGQGPNQPQHF.

The J gene is TRBJ2-1, the V gene TRBV29-1; weak D call: TRBD2 (6 bases). CDR3 length: 13 residues. Germline-derived CDR1 and CDR2 are SQVTM and ANQGSEA. Trimming left V 3 bases short and J 9 bases short, with 15 bases between. The CDR3 region is CSVDARDAREQFF. DNA of the CDR3: TGCAGCGTTGATGCGCGGGATGCGCGTGAGCAGTTCTTC.

This clonotype occurred a few times. The V gene is TRBV18, the J gene TRBJ2-3, with 9 nucleotides matching TRBD1. J lost 4 bases, V lost 2 bases, and 4 bases had no gene match. The CDR3 length is 15 residues. Germline-derived CDR1 and CDR2 are KGHSH and LQKENI. In DNA form, the CDR3 reads TGTGCCAGCTCACCAGGACAGGGGAATGCAGATACGCAGTATTTT. Translation: CASSPGQGNADTQYF.

This clonotype appeared a few times. The chain joins TRBV5-5 to TRBJ2-6; D unclear. CDR3 length equals 16 residues. Germline V gene data show CDR1 as SGHKS and CDR2 as YYEKEE (reference sequence). Trimming took off 3 bases at V and 0 bases at J, with 10 bases between the two ends. The CDR3 reads CASSYGPLSGANVLTF. For the CDR3, the DNA is TGTGCCAGCAGCTACGGGCCTCTCTCTGGGGCCAACGTCCTGACTTTC.

There are many counts of this clonotype. The chain links TRBV20-1 to TRBJ2-5, with D tentatively TRBD1 or TRBD2 (5 bases each). CDR1 is DFQATT, CDR2 SNEGSKA, per germline (reference sequence). Trimming shortened V by 6 bases and J by 8 bases, and 16 bases separated the two germline ends. This CDR3 comprises 12 residues. The CDR3 bases are TGCAGTGCGACACGGGACGGCGAAACCCAGTACTTC. This codes for CSATRDGETQYF.

This clonotype was counted a few times. J is TRBJ1-1 and V is TRBV29-1; D may be TRBD1 (6 bases). Trimming shortened V by 5 bases and J by 9 bases, and 19 bases separated the two germline ends. From germline, CDR1 is SQVTM and CDR2 ANQGSEA. The CDR3 has 13 amino acids. Written as DNA, the CDR3 is TGCAGCGTTACCAATACAGACAGGTCAAAAGCTTTCTTT. It translates to CSVTNTDRSKAFF.

The chain has TRBV28 and TRBJ2-5; D is unresolved. V shed 5 bases and J shed 0 bases, with 7 bases lying between them. Germline V gives CDR1 MDHEN, CDR2 SYDVKM. The CDR3 totals 13 residues. CDR3 nucleotide sequence: TGTGCCAGCAGTGGGTCAGACCAAGAGACCCAGTACTTC. It yields the protein CASSGSDQETQYF. Complete variable domain (other parts from reference TRBV28 and TRBJ2-5): DVKVTQSSRYLVKRTGEKVFLECVQDMDHENMFWYRQDPGLGLRLIYFSYDVKMKEKGDIPEGYSVSREKKERFSLILESASTNQTSMYLCASSGSDQETQYFGPGTRLLVL.